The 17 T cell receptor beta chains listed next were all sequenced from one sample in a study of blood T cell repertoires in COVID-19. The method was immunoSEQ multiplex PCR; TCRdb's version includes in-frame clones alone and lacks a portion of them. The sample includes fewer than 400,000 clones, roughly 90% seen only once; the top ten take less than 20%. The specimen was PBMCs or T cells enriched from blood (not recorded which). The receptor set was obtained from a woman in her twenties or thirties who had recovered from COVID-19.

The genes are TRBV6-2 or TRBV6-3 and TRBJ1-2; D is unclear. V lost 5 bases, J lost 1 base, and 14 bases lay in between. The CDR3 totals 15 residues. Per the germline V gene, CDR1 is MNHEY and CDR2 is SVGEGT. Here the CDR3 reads CASSLALVNNYGYTF. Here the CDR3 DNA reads TGTGCCAGCAGTCTAGCCCTGGTGAATAACTATGGCTACACCTTC.

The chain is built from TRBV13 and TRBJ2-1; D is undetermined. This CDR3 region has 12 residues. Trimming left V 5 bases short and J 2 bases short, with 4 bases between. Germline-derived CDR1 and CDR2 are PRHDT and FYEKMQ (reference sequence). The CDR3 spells CASSAAYNEQFF. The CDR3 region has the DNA TGTGCCAGCAGCGCGGCCTACAATGAGCAGTTCTTC.

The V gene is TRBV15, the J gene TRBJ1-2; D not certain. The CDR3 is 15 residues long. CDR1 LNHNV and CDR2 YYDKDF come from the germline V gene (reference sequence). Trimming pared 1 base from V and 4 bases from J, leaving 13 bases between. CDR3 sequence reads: CATSRAGGATYGYTF. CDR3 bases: TGTGCCACCAGCAGAGCTGGCGGAGCAACCTATGGCTACACCTTC.

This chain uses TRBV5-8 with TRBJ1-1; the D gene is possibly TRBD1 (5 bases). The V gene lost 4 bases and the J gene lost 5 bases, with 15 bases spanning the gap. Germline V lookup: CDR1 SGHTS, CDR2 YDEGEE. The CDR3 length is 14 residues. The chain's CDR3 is CASSIPGMWTEAFF. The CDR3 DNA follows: TGTGCCAGCAGCATACCAGGGATGTGGACTGAAGCTTTCTTT. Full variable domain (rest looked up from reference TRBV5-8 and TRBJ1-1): EAGVTQSPTHLIKTRGQQATLRCSPISGHTSVYWYQQALGLGLQFLLWYDEGEERNRGNFPPRFSGRQFPNYSSELNVNALELEDSALYLCASSIPGMWTEAFFGQGTRLTVV.

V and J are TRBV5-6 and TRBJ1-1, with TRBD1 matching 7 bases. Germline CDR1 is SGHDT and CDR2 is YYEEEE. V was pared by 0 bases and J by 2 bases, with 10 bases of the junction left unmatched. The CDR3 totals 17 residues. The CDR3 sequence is CASSLANRGRENTEAFF. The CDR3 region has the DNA TGTGCCAGCAGCTTGGCCAATAGGGGGCGCGAAAACACTGAAGCTTTCTTT.

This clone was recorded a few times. The CDR3 here is CASSTMSLRLQGTGQPQHF. Here the CDR3 DNA reads TGTGCCAGTAGTACTATGTCACTTCGCCTACAGGGTACCGGCCAGCCCCAGCATTTT. This chain connects TRBV19 to TRBJ1-5, with D possibly TRBD1 on 6 matching bases. The CDR3 is 19 residues long. V shed 4 bases and J shed 7 bases, with 29 bases lying between them. Germline CDR1 reads LNHDA; CDR2 reads SQIVND (reference sequence).

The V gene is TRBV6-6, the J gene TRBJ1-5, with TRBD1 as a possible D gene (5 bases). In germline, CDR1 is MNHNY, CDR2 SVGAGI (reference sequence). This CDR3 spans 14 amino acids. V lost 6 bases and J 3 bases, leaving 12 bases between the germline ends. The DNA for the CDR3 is TGTGCCAGCAGACTCGACAGCGCCAATCAGCCCCAGCATTTT. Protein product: CASRLDSANQPQHF.

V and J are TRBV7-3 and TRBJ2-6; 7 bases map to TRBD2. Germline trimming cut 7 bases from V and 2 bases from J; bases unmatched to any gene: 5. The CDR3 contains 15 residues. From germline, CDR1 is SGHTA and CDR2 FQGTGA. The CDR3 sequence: CASTPGGTGANVLTF. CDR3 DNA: TGTGCCAGCACCCCCGGGGGGACTGGGGCCAACGTCCTGACTTTC.

The CDR3 is CASSPSSYNSPLHF. CDR3 sequence (DNA): TGTGCCAGCAGCCCGAGCTCCTATAATTCACCCCTCCACTTT. V usage is TRBV14 and J usage is TRBJ1-6; D gene uncertain. The CDR3 covers 14 residues. The V end was cut by 4 bases, the J end by 0 bases, with 4 bases between. Germline lookup yields CDR1 SGHDN and CDR2 FVKESK.

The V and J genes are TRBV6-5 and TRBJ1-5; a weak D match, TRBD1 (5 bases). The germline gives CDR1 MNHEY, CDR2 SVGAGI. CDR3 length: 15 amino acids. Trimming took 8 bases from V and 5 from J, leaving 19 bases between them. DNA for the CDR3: TGTGCCAGCTCCCTGGGGGGGTCACGAGATCAGCCCCAGCATTTT. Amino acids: CASSLGGSRDQPQHF.

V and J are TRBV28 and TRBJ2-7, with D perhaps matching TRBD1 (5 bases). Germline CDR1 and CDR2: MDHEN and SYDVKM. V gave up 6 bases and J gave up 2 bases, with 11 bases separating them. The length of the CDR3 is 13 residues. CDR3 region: CASRPTGPYEQYF. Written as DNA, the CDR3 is TGTGCCAGCAGACCCACAGGACCCTACGAGCAGTACTTC. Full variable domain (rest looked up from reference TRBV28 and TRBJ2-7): DVKVTQSSRYLVKRTGEKVFLECVQDMDHENMFWYRQDPGLGLRLIYFSYDVKMKEKGDIPEGYSVSREKKERFSLILESASTNQTSMYLCASRPTGPYEQYFGPGTRLTVT.

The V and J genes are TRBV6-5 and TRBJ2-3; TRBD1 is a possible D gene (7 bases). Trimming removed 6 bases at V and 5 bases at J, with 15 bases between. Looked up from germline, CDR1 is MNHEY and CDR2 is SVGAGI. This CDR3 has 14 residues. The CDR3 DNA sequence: TGTGCCAGCAGGACCGGAGGGGGCTTAGATACGCAGTATTTT. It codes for CASRTGGGLDTQYF.

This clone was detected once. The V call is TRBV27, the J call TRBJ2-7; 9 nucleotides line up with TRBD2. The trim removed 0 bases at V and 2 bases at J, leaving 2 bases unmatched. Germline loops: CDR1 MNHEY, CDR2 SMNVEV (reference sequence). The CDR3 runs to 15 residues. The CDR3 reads CASSLSSGGPYEQYF. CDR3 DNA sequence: TGTGCCAGCAGTTTATCTAGCGGGGGTCCCTACGAGCAGTACTTC.

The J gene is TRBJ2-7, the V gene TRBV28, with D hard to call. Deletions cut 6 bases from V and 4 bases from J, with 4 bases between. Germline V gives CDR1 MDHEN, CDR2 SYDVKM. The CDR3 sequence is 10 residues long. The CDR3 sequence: CASSRYEQYF. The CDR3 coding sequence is TGTGCCAGCAGCCGTTACGAGCAGTACTTC.

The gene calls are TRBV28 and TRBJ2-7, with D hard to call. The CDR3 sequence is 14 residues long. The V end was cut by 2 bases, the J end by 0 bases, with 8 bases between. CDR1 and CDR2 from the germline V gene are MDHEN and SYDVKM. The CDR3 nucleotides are TGTGCCAGCAGTTTAGTGCAGGACTCCTACGAGCAGTACTTC. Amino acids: CASSLVQDSYEQYF.

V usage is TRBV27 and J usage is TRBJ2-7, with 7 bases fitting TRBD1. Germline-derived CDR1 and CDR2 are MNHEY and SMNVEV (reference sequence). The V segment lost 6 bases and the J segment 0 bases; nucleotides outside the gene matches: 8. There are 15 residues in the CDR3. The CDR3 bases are TGTGCCAGCAGCACGGGGACAGCTAACTCCTACGAGCAGTACTTC. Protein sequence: CASSTGTANSYEQYF.

The CDR3 region is CASSQPGLIVYEQFF. CDR3 DNA: TGTGCCAGCAGCCAACCGGGACTAATCGTCTATGAGCAGTTCTTC. The chain has TRBV3-1 (or the pseudogene TRBV3-2) and TRBJ2-1; 7 nucleotides align to TRBD2. The length of the CDR3 is 15 residues. V dropped 2 bases and J dropped 8; count of bases not matched to a gene: 9. CDR1 is LGHDT, CDR2 YNNKEL, per germline (reference sequence).